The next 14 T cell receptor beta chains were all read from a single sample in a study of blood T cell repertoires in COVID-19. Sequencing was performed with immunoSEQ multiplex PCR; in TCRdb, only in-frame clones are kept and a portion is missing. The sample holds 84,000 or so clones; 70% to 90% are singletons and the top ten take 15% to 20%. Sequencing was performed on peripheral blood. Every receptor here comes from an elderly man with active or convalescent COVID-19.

This CDR3 is CASSFTGSSEQFF. As DNA, the CDR3 is TGTGCCAGCAGCTTCACAGGGAGCAGTGAGCAGTTCTTC. This rearrangement joins TRBV5-4 to TRBJ2-1, with TRBD1 as a possible D gene (6 bases). CDR1 and CDR2 from the germline V gene are SGHNT and YYREEE (reference sequence). V lost 2 bases, J lost 9 bases, and 12 bases lay in between. The length of the CDR3 is 13 residues. Filled out from reference TRBV5-4 and TRBJ2-1, the complete variable domain reads ETGVTQSPTHLIKTRGQQVTLRCSSQSGHNTVSWYQQALGQGPQFIFQYYREEENGRGNFPPRFSGLQFPNYSSELNVNALELDDSALYLCASSFTGSSEQFFGPGTRLTVL.

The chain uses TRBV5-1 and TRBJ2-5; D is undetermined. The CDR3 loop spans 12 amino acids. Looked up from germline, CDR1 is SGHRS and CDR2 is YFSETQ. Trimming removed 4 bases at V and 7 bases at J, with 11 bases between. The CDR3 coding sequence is TGCGCCAGCAGCGCTGACCAGGTGACCCAGTACTTC. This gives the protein CASSADQVTQYF.

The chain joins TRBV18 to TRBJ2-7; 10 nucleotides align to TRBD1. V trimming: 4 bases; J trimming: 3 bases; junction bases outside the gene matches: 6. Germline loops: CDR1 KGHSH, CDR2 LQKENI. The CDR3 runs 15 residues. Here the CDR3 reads CASSLGTGEFYEQYV. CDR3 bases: TGTGCCAGCTCACTTGGGACAGGGGAATTCTACGAGCAGTACGTC.

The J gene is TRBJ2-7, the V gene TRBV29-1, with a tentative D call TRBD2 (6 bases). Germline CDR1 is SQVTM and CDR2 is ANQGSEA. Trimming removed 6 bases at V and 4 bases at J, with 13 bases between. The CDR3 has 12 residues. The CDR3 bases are TGCAGCGTGCGGGACCCAGGTTACGAGCAGTACGTC. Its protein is CSVRDPGYEQYV.

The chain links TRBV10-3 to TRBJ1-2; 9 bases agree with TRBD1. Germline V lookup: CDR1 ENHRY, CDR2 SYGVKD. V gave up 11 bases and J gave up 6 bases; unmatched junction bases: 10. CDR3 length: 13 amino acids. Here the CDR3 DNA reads TGTGCCTTCTCCGGGACAGGGACCCATGGCTACACCTTC. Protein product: CAFSGTGTHGYTF.

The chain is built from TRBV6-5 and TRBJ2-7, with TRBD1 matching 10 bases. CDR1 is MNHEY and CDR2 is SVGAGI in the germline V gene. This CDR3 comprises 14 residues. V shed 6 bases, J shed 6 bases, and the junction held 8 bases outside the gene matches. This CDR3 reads CASRGDRGWVEQYV. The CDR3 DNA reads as TGTGCCAGCAGGGGGGACAGGGGTTGGGTCGAGCAGTACGTC.

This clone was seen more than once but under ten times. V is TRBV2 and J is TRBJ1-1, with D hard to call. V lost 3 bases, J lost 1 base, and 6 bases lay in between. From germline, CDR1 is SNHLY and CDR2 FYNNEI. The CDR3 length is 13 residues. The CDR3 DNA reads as TGTGCCAGCAGTGACGGTCGGAACACTGAAGCTTTCTTT. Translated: CASSDGRNTEAFF.

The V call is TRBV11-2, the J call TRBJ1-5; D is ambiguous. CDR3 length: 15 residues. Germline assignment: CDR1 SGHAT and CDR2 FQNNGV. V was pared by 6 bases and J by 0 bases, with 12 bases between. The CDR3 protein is CASSKTAGSNQPQHF. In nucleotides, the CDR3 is TGTGCCAGCAGTAAAACAGCGGGTAGCAATCAGCCCCAGCATTTT.

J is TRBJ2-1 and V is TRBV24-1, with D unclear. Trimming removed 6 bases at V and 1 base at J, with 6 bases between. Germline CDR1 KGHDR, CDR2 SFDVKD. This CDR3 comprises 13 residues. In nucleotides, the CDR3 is TGTGCCACCAGTAGGCGGTCCTACAATGAGCAGTTCTTC. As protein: CATSRRSYNEQFF.

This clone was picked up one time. Here the CDR3 DNA reads TGTGCCAGCAGTCGTTATAATACCGGGACATACAATGAGCAGTTCTTC. Amino acids: CASSRYNTGTYNEQFF. The chain carries TRBV14 and TRBJ2-1; weak D call: TRBD1 (6 bases). CDR1 is SGHDN, CDR2 FVKESK, per germline. This CDR3 has 16 residues. The V gene lost 6 bases and the J gene lost 4 bases, with 19 bases spanning the gap.

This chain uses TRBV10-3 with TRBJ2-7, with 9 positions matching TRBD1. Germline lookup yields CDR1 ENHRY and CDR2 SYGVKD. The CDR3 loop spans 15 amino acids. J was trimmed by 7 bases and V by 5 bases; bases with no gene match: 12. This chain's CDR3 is CAISPGTGRVGEQYV. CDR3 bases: TGTGCCATCAGTCCCGGGACAGGGCGAGTGGGGGAGCAGTACGTC.

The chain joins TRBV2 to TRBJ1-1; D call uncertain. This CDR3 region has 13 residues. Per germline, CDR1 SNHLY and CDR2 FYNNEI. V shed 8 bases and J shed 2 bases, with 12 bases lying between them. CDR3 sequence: CASYMGRNTEAFF. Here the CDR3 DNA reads TGTGCCAGCTACATGGGCAGAAACACTGAAGCTTTCTTT.

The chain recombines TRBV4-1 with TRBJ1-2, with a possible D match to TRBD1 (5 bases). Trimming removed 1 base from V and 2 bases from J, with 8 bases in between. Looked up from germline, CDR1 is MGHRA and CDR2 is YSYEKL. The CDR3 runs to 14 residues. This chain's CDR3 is CASSQAGENYGYTF. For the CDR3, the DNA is TGCGCCAGCAGCCAAGCGGGGGAGAACTATGGCTACACCTTC.

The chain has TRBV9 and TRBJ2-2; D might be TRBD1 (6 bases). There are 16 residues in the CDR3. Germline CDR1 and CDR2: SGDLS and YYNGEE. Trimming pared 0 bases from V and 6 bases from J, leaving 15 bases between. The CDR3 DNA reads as TGTGCCAGCAGCGTAGGAGTCAGGGGAATGGCCGGGGAGCTGTTTTTT. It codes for CASSVGVRGMAGELFF.